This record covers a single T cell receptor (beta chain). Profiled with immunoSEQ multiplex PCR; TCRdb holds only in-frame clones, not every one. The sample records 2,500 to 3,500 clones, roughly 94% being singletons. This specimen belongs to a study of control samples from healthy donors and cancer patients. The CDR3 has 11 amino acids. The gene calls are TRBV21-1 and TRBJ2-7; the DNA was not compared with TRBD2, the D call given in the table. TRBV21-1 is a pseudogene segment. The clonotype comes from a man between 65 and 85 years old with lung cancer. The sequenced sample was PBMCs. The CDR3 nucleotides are TGTGCCAGCAGCTCTATGAGCGAGCAGTACTTC. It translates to CASSSMSEQYF.